This T cell receptor beta chain was captured in a study of T cells after yellow fever vaccination. About the research overall: Some fractions had low cell numbers, and these were prepared with SMART-Seq v4 Ultra Low Input. Study conclusions and caveats: The presence of abundant clonotypes contaminating from the bulk population was possible in FACS-sorted repertoires. Post-booster repertoires again held most primary-vaccination clones (roughly 95% CD4, roughly 89% CD8).

This clonotype has more than one count but fewer than ten. Its specificity is unknown. For TCR, cDNA came from 5'RACE template switching, which added a universal primer site and UMIs. MiXCR, applied by TCRdb to the 5' RACE reads, yields one record per CDR3 protein. The table shows fewer than 85,000 distinct CDR3 sequences, with roughly 7.7% occurring only once. This CDR3 is 17 amino acids long. Per the germline V gene, CDR1 is MDHEN and CDR2 is SYDVKM. V trimming: 1 base; J trimming: 9 bases; junction bases outside the gene matches: 14. The V and J genes are TRBV28 and TRBJ2-1; 8 bases align to TRBD2. This specimen was CD8+ T cells sorted from PBMCs, taken on the day of the yellow fever booster vaccination. This TCR was recovered from a man aged 25-45 years who received the YFV17D yellow fever vaccine. The CDR3 nucleotides read TGTGCCAGCAGTTTATTGCCGTTGAGCGGGGGCAGGCTTGAGCAGTTCTTC. Its translation: CASSLLPLSGGRLEQFF.